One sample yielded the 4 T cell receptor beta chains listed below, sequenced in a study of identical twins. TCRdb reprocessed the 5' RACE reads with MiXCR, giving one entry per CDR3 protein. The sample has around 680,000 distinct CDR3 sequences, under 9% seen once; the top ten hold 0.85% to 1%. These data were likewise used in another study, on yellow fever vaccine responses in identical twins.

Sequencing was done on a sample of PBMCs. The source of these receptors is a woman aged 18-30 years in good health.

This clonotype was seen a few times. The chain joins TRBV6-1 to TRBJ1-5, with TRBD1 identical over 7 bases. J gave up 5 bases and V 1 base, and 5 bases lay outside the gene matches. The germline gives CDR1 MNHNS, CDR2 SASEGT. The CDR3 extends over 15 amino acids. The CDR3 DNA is TGTGCCAGCAGTGAAGAAACAGGGGTCCATCAGCCCCAGCATTTT. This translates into CASSEETGVHQPQHF.

Here the CDR3 DNA reads TGCAGTGCTACCCGGGACAGGGGGTACGAGCAGTACTTC. As protein: CSATRDRGYEQYF. The rearrangement uses TRBV20-1 and TRBJ2-7; TRBD1 matches 11 bases. With 4 bases clipped from V and 4 bases from J, the junction kept 3 bases outside the gene matches. The germline CDR1 and CDR2 sequences are DFQATT and SNEGSKA (reference sequence). This CDR3 is built from 13 residues.

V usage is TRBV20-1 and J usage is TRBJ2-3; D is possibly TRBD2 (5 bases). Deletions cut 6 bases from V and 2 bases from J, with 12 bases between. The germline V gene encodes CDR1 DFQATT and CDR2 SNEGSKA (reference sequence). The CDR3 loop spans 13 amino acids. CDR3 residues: CSAGRGDTDTQYF. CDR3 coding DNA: TGCAGTGCCGGACGGGGAGACACAGATACGCAGTATTTT.

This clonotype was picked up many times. The CDR3 is CASSDLAGGSDTQYF. CDR3 DNA: TGCGCCAGCAGTGATCTAGCGGGAGGATCAGATACGCAGTATTTT. The genes are TRBV10-2 and TRBJ2-3; 11 nucleotides match TRBD2. The CDR3 covers 15 residues. V trimming: 3 bases; J trimming: 4 bases; junction bases outside the gene matches: 3. The germline CDR1 and CDR2 sequences are WSHSY and SAAADI.